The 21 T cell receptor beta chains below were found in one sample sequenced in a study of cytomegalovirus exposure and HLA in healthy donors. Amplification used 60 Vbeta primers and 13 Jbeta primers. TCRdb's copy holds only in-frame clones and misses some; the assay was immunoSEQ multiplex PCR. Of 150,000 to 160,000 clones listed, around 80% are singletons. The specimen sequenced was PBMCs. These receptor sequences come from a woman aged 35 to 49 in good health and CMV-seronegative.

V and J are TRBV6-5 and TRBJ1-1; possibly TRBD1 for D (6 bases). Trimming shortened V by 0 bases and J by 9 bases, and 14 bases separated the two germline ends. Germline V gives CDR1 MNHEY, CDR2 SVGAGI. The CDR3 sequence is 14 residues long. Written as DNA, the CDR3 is TGTGCCAGCAGTTACTCATCGTCCCAGGGGAAAGCTTTCTTT. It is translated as CASSYSSSQGKAFF.

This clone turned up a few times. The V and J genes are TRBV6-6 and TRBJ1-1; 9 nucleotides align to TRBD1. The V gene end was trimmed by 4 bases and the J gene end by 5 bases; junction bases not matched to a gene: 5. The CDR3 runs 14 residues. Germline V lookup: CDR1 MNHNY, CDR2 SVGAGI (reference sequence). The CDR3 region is CASSWDRVGTEAFF. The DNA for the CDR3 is TGTGCCAGCAGTTGGGACAGGGTAGGGACTGAAGCTTTCTTT.

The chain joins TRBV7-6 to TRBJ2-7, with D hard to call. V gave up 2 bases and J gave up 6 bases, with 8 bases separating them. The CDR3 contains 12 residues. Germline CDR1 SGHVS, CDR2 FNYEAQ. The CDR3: CASSLRSGEQYF. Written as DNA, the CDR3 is TGTGCCAGCAGCTTACGCAGTGGCGAGCAGTACTTC. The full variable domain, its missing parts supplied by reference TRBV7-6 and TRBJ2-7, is GAGVSQSPRYKVTKRGQDVALRCDPISGHVSLYWYRQALGQGPEFLTYFNYEAQQDKSGLPNDRFSAERPEGSISTLTIQRTEQRDSAMYRCASSLRSGEQYFGPGTRLTVT.

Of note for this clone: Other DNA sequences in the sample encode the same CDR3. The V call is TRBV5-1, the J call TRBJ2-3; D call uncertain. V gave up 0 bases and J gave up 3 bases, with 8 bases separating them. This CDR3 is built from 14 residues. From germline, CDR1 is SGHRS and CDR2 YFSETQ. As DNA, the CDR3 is TGCGCCAGCAGCTTGGAACAGACAACAGATACGCAGTATTTT. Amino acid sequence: CASSLEQTTDTQYF.

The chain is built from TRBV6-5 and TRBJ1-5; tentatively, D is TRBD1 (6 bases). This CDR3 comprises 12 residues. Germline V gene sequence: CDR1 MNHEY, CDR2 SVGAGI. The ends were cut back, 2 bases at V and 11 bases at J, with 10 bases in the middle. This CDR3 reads CASSYGGGAQHF. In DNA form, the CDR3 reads TGTGCCAGCAGTTACGGAGGGGGGGCCCAGCATTTT.

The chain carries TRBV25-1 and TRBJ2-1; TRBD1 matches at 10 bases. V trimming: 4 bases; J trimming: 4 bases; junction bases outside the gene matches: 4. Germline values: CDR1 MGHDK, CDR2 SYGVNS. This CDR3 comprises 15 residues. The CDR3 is CASSADRGPYNEQFF. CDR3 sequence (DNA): TGTGCCAGCAGTGCTGACAGGGGGCCGTACAATGAGCAGTTCTTC.

In DNA, the CDR3 is TGCGCCAGCAGCCACCTAACAGGGACTGAAGCTTTCTTT. It is translated as CASSHLTGTEAFF. The chain combines TRBV4-1 with TRBJ1-1, with D perhaps TRBD1 (6 bases). V dropped 3 bases and J dropped 5 bases, with 10 bases sitting between them. The CDR3 is made up of 13 amino acids. Germline lookup yields CDR1 MGHRA and CDR2 YSYEKL.

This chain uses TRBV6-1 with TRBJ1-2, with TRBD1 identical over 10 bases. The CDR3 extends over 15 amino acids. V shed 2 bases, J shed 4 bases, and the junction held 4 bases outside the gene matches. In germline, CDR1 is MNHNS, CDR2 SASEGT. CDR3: CASSERDRGSYGYTF. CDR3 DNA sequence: TGTGCCAGCAGTGAAAGGGACAGGGGCAGCTATGGCTACACCTTC.

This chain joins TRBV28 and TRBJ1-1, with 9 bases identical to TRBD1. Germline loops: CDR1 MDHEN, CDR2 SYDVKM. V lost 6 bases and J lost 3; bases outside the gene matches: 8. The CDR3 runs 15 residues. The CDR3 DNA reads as TGTGCCAGCAGCCCCGGGACAGGGCGGTACACTGAAGCTTTCTTT. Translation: CASSPGTGRYTEAFF.

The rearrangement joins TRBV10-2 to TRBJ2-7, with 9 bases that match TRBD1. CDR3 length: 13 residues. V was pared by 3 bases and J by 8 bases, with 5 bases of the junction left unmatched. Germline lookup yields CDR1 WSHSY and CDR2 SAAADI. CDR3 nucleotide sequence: TGCGCCAGCAGTGAATGGACAGGGGTGAAGCAGTACTTC. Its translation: CASSEWTGVKQYF.

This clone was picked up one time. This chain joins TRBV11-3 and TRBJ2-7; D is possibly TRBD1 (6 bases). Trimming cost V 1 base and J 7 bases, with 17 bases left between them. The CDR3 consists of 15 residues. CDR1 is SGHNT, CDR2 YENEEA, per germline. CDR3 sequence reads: CASSLGELRGEEQYF. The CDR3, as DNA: TGTGCCAGCAGCTTAGGAGAACTCAGGGGTGAGGAGCAGTACTTC.

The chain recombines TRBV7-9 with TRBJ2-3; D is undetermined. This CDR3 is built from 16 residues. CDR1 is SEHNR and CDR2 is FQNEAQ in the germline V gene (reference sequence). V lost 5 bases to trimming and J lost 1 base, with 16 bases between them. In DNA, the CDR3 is TGTGCCAGCAGCCCCCCTGACTTATTTCGCACAGATACGCAGTATTTT. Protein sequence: CASSPPDLFRTDTQYF.

Written as DNA, the CDR3 is TGTGCCAGCAGCAAAGGGGAAGGACTAGCGGGGGCCTTCAATGAGCAGTTCTTC. Translation gives CASSKGEGLAGAFNEQFF. The V gene is TRBV21-1, the J gene TRBJ2-1; the table's D call of TRBD2 was not tested on the DNA. TRBV21-1 is annotated as a pseudogene. The CDR3 totals 18 residues.

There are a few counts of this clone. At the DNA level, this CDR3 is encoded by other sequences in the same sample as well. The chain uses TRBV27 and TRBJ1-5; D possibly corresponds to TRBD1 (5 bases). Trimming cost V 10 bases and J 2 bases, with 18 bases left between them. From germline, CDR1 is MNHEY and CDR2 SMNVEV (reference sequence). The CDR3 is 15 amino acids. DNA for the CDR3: TGTGCCACTAATCGCGGGGGATCGCGCAATCAGCCCCAGCATTTT. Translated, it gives CATNRGGSRNQPQHF.

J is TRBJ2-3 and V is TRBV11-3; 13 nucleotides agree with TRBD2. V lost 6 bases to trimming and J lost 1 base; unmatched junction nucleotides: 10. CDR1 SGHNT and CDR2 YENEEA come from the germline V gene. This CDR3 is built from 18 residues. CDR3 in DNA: TGTGCCAGCAGTTCGGCGGGACTAGCGGGGTGGGGCACAGATACGCAGTATTTT. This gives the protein CASSSAGLAGWGTDTQYF. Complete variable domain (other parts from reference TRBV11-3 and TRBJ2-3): EAGVVQSPRYKIIEKKQPVAFWCNPISGHNTLYWYLQNLGQGPELLIRYENEEAVDDSQLPKDRFSAERLKGVDSTLKIQPAELGDSAVYLCASSSAGLAGWGTDTQYFGPGTRLTVL.

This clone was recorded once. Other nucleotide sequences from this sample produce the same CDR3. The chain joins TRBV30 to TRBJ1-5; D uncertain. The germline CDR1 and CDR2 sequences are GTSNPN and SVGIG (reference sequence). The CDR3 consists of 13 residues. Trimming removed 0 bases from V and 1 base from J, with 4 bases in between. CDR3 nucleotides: TGTGCCTGGAGTGTACTGAGCAATCAGCCCCAGCATTTT. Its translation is CAWSVLSNQPQHF.

In nucleotides, the CDR3 is TGCGCCAGCAGCCCTCTGGGGTTGGGGGCGTTCACCTTC. Amino acids: CASSPLGLGAFTF. V usage is TRBV4-1 and J usage is TRBJ1-2, with D tentatively TRBD1 (6 bases). The germline V gene encodes CDR1 MGHRA and CDR2 YSYEKL. The V gene lost 4 bases and the J gene lost 13 bases, with 19 bases spanning the gap. This CDR3 has 13 residues.

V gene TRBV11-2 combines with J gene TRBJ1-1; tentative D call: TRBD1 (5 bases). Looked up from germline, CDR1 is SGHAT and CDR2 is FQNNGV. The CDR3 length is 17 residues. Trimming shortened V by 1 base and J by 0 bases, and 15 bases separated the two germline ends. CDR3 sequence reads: CASSLVGRVGVNTEAFF. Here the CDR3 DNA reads TGTGCCAGCAGCTTAGTCGGCAGGGTTGGGGTGAACACTGAAGCTTTCTTT.

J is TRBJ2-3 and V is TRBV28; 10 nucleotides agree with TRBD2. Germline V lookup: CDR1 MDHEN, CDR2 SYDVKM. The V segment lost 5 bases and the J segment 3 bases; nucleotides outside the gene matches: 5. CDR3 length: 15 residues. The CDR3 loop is CASSLAGDTTDTQYF. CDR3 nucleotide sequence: TGTGCCAGCAGTCTAGCGGGGGATACGACAGATACGCAGTATTTT.

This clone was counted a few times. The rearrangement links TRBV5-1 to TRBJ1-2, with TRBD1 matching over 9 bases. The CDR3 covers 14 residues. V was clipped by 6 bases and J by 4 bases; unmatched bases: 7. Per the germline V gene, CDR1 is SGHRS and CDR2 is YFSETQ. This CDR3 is CASNEGTGIYGYTF. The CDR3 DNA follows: TGCGCCAGCAACGAAGGGACAGGGATCTATGGCTACACCTTC.

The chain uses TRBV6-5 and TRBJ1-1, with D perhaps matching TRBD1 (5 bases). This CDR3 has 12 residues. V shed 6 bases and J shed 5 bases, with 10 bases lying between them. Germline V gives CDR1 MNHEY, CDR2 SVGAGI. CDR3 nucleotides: TGTGCCAGCAGCTACGACAGTACTGAAGCTTTCTTT. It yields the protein CASSYDSTEAFF.